This T cell receptor beta chain was observed in a study of CD4 T cells in relation to SARS-CoV-2 and coronaviruses. Overall study: After less than eleven days of antigen culture, PBMC TCR beta CDR3s were sequenced.

For 10 days, 10^5 sorted CD4+ cells grew with T cell-depleted PBMCs and CEF. Clones were read by immunoSEQ multiplex PCR, and TCRdb kept only the in-frame ones, dropping some. The data show about 36,000 clones, about three quarters seen once. In regard to this clone: Its antigen remains unknown.

Findings and limits, study-wide: SARS-CoV-2-driven expansion was significantly weaker in crossreactive than monoreactive clones. Approximately 65% of donors had memory CD4+ clonotypes crossrecognizing SARS-CoV-2 and common cold coronavirus spike.

Germline-derived CDR1 and CDR2 are MDHEN and SYDVKM. The CDR3 has 15 amino acids. The ends were cut back, 6 bases at V and 3 bases at J, with 14 bases in the middle. This clonotype was sampled from an adult with COVID-19. This chain links TRBV28 with TRBJ1-4, with D uncertain. The sequencing input was memory CD4+ T cells from PBMCs, cultured in vitro. This CDR3 is CASRLQENPNEKLFF. In DNA, the CDR3 is TGTGCCAGCAGACTCCAGGAAAACCCTAATGAAAAACTGTTTTTT.